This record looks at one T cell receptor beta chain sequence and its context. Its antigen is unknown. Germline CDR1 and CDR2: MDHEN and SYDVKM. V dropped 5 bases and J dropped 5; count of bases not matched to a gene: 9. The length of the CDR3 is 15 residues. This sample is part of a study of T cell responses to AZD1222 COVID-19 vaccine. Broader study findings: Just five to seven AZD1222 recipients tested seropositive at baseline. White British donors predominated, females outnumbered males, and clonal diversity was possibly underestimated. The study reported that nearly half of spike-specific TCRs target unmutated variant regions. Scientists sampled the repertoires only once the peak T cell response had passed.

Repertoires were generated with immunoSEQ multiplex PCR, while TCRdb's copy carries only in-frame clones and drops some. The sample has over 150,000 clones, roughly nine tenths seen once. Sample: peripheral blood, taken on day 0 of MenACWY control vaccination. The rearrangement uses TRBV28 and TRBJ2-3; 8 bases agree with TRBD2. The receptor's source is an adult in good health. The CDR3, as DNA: TGTGCCAGCAGTAAGCGGGGGTCCCCCGTAGATACGCAGTATTTT. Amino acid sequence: CASSKRGSPVDTQYF.